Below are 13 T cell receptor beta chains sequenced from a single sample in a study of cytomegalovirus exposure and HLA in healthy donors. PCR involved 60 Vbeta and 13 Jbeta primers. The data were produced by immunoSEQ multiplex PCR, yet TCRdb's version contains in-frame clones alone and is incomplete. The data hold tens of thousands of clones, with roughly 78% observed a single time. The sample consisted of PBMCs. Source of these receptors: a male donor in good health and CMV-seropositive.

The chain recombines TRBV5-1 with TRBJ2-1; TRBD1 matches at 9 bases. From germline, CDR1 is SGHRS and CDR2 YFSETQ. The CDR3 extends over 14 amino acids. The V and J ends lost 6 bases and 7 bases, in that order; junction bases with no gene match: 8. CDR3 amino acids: CASTPEDRGNEQFF. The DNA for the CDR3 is TGCGCCAGCACCCCCGAGGACAGGGGTAATGAGCAGTTCTTC.

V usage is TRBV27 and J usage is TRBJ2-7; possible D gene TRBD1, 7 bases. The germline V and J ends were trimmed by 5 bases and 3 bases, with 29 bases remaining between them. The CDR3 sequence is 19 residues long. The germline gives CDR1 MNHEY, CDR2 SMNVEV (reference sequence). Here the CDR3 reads CASSRGGNYQTGSYYEQYF. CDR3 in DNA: TGTGCCAGCAGTCGTGGGGGGAACTACCAGACAGGGAGCTACTACGAGCAGTACTTC.

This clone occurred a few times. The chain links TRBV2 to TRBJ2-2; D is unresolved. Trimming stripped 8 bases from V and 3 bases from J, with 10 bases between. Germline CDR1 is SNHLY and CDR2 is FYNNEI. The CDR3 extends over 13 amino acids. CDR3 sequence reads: CASRTGYTGELFF. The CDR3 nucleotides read TGTGCCAGCCGCACCGGGTACACCGGGGAGCTGTTTTTT.

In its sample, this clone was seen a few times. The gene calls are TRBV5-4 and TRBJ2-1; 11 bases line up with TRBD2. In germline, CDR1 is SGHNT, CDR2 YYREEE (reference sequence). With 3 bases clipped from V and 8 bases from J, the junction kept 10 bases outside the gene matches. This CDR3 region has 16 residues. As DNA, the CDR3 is TGTGCCAGCAGCTCGGACCCTCTAGCGGGGGGCCATGAGCAGTTCTTC. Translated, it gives CASSSDPLAGGHEQFF.

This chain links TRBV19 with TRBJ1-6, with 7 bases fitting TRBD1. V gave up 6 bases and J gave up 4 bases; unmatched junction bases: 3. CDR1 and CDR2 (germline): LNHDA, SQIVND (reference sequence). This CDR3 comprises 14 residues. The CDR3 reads CASSDRAYNSPLHF. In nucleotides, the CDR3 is TGTGCCAGTAGCGACAGGGCGTATAATTCACCCCTCCACTTT.

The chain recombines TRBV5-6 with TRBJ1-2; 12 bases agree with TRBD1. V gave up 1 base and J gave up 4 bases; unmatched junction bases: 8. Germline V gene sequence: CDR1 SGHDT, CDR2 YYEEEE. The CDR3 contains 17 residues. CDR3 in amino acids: CASSLFGTGGILYGYTF. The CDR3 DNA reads TGTGCCAGCAGCTTGTTTGGGACAGGGGGCATTCTCTATGGCTACACCTTC. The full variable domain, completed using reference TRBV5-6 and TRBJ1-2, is DAGVTQSPTHLIKTRGQQVTLRCSPKSGHDTVSWYQQALGQGPQFIFQYYEEEERQRGNFPDRFSGHQFPNYSSELNVNALLLGDSALYLCASSLFGTGGILYGYTFGSGTRLTVV.

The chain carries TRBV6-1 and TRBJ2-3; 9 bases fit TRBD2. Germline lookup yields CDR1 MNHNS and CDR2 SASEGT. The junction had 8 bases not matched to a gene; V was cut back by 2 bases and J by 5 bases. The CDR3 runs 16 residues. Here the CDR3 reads CASSESRGGRRDTQYF. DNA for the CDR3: TGTGCCAGCAGTGAATCGCGGGGGGGCCGGAGAGATACGCAGTATTTT.

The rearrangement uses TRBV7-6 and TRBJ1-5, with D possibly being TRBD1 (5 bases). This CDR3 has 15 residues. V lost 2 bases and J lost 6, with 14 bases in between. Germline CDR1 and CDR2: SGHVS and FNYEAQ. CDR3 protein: CASSLSTGVSQPQHF. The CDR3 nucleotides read TGTGCCAGCAGCTTATCGACGGGGGTGAGTCAGCCCCAGCATTTT. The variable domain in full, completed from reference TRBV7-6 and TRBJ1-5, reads GAGVSQSPRYKVTKRGQDVALRCDPISGHVSLYWYRQALGQGPEFLTYFNYEAQQDKSGLPNDRFSAERPEGSISTLTIQRTEQRDSAMYRCASSLSTGVSQPQHFGDGTRLSIL.

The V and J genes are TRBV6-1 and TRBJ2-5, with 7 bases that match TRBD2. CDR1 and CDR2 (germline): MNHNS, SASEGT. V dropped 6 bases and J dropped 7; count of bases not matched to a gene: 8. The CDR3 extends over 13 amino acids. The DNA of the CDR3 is TGTGCCAGCAGCCGTGCGGGAGAAGGGACCCAGTACTTC. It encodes CASSRAGEGTQYF.

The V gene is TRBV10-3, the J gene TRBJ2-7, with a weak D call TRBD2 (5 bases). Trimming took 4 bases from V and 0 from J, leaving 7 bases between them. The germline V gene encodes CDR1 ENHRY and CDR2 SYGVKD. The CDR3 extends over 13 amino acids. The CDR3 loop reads CAISGTDSYEQYF. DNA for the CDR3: TGTGCCATCAGTGGGACTGACTCCTACGAGCAGTACTTC.

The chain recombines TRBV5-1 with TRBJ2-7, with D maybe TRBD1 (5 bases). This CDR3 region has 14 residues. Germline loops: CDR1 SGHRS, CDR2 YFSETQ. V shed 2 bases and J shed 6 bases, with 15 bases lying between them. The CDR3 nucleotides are TGCGCCAGCAGCTTCGCAGGGCCCCTCTCCGAGCAGTACTTC. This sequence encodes CASSFAGPLSEQYF.

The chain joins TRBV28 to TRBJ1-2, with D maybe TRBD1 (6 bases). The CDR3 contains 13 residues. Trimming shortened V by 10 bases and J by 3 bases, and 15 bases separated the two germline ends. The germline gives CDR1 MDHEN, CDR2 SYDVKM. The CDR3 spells CAIQSGEHYGYTF. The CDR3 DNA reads TGTGCCATCCAATCAGGGGAGCACTATGGCTACACCTTC.

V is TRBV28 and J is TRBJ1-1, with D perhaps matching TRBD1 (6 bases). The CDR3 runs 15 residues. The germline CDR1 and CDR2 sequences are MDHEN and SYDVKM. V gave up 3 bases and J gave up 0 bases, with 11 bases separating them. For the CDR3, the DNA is TGTGCCAGCAGTTTTGGGGGCAGTTTGAACACTGAAGCTTTCTTT. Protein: CASSFGGSLNTEAFF.